Ten or more counts support the clone carrying this TCR beta chain. Its antigen is not known. Template switching added a universal primer site; cDNA carried unique molecular identifiers. TCRdb re-called the 5' RACE reads through MiXCR, storing one row per CDR3 protein. The sample includes roughly 630,000 distinct CDR3 sequences, about 7.6% of them seen just once. The data derive from a study of identical twins. Healthy Caucasian individuals made up all the donors. Study-level points and caveats: The models systematically underestimated how much out-of-frame TCR alpha was shared in monozygotic twins. Abundant beta clonotypes from cord blood had fewer insertions, unlike memory repertoires, which showed none.

The CDR3 length is 12 residues. V was pared by 7 bases and J by 9 bases, with 6 bases of the junction left unmatched. These same data were also listed under a study on yellow fever vaccine responses in identical twins.

The chain links TRBV12-3 or TRBV12-4 to TRBJ2-1; TRBD1 agrees at 7 bases. What was sequenced was PBMCs. The sequence came from a woman aged 18-29 years in good health. This CDR3 reads CASTTTGSEQFF. Here the CDR3 DNA reads TGTGCCAGCACCACGACAGGGAGTGAGCAGTTCTTC.